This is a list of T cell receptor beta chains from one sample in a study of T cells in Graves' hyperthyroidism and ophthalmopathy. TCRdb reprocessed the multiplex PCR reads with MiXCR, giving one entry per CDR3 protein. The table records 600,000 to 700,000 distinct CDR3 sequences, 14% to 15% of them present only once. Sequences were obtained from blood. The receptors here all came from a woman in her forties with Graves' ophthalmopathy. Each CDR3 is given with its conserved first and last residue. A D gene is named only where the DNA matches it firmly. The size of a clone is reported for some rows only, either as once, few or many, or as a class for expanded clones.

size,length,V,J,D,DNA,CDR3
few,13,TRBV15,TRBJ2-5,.,TGTGCCACCAGCAGAGGGGAGTTGGAGACCCAGTACTTC,CATSRGELETQYF
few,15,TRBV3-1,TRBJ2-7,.,TGTGCCAGCAGCCAAGATTGGGGGAGCTCCTACGAGCAGTACTTC,CASSQDWGSSYEQYF
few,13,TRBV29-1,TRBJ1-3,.,TGCAGCGTCCACAGGGTTCCTGGAAACACCATATATTTT,CSVHRVPGNTIYF
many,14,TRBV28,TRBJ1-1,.,TGTGCCAGCATCCACCGGACGGATGGAGGTGAAGCTTTCTTT,CASIHRTDGGEAFF
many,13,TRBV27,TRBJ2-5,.,TGTGCCAGCGAGTCCTGGGTGCTAGAGACCCAGTACTTC,CASESWVLETQYF
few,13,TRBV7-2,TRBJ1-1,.,TGTGCCAGCAGCTACAATATTAACACTGAAGCTTTCTTT,CASSYNINTEAFF
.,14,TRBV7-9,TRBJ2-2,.,TGTGCCAGCAGCATGACCCCCATCGGCGGGGAGCTGTTTTTT,CASSMTPIGGELFF
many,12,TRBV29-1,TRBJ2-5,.,TGCAGCGTTGTTAAGGGTGGGGAGACCCAGTACTTC,CSVVKGGETQYF
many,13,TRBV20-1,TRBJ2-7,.,TGCAGTGCTAAAAGGGCGGGCCTCTACGAGCAGTACTTC,CSAKRAGLYEQYF
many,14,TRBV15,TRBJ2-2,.,TGTGCCACCAGCAGATGGGATGGAGGCGGGGAGCTGTTTTTT,CATSRWDGGGELFF
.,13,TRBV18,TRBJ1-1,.,TGTGCCAGCTCAGGGGTGATGAACACTGAAGCTTTCTTT,CASSGVMNTEAFF
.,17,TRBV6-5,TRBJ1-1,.,TGTGCCAGCAGTTACCACCCGACGGACACCTGGAACACTGAAGCTTTCTTT,CASSYHPTDTWNTEAFF
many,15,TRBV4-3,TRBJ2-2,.,TGCGCCAGCAGCCAAGAGGGGGCGTGGGCCGGGGAGCTGTTTTTT,CASSQEGAWAGELFF
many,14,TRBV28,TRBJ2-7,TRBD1,TGTGCCACAAGGAGACGACAGGGGGCCTACGAGCAGTACTTC,CATRRRQGAYEQYF
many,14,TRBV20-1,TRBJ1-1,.,TGCAGTGCTAGAGAATCGGGCAGGCACACTGAAGCTTTCTTT,CSARESGRHTEAFF
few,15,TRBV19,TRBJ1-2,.,TGTGCCAGTACCCCCGAAAGGGGGGCATTTTATGGCTACACCTTC,CASTPERGAFYGYTF
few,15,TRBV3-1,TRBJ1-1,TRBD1,TGTGCCAGCAGCCAAAAAACAGGGGGGAGAACTGAAGCTTTCTTT,CASSQKTGGRTEAFF
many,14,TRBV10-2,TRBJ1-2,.,TGCGCCAGCAGTGCCGGGACGGTGAACTATGGCTACACCTTC,CASSAGTVNYGYTF
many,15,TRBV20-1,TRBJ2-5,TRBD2,TGCAGTGCTAGCCCTCTAGCGGGAAACCAAGAGACCCAGTACTTC,CSASPLAGNQETQYF
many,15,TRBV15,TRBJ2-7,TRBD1,TGTGCCACCAGCGAACCGGGACAGGGTTTCTACGAGCAGTACTTC,CATSEPGQGFYEQYF
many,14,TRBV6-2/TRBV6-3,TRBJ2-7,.,TGTGCCAGCAGTTACTACAGGGCCTCCCACGAGCAGTACTTC,CASSYYRASHEQYF
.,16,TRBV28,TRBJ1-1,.,TGTGCCAGCAGTTTTTCGCCGGGGTCCGGGGATACTGAAGCTTTCTTT,CASSFSPGSGDTEAFF
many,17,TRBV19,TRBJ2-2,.,TGTGCCAGTAGTAAGGGATCCGCGTACGCGAACACCGGGGAGCTGTTTTTT,CASSKGSAYANTGELFF
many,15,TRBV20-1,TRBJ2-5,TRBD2,TGCAGTGCCCAGACTAGCGGGAGCGTTGGGGAGACCCAGTACTTC,CSAQTSGSVGETQYF
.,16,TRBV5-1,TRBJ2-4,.,TGCGCCAGCAGCTTGTGGCCGGAAGTCGGCAAAAACATTCAGTACTTC,CASSLWPEVGKNIQYF
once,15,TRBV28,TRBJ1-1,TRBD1,TGTGCCAGCAGTTTACCCAGACAGGGGAGGACTGAAGCTTTCTTT,CASSLPRQGRTEAFF
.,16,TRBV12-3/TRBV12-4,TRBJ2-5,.,TGTGCCAGCAGTTTACCGCGACTAGGTTCGGAAGAGACCCAGTACTTC,CASSLPRLGSEETQYF
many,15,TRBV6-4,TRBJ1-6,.,TGTGCCAGCAGTGACCCGAGGACAGCAAATTCACCCCTCCACTTT,CASSDPRTANSPLHF
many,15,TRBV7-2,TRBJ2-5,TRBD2,TGTGCCAGCAGCTCGGGACTAGCGGGAGGGGTCGGCCAGTACTTC,CASSSGLAGGVGQYF
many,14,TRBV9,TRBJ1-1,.,TGTGCCAGCAGCGTAGGGCGGGGGAACACTGAAGCTTTCTTT,CASSVGRGNTEAFF
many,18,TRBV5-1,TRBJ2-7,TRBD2,TGCGCCAGCAGCTTGGTAGAGTGGACTAGCGGGAGTGGCAACGAGCAGTACTTC,CASSLVEWTSGSGNEQYF
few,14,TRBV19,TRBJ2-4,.,TGTGCCAGTGGGCCCCGACCGGCGGAAAACATTCAGTACTTC,CASGPRPAENIQYF
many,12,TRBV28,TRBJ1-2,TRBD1,TGTGCCAGTGTGGGACAGAGCTATGGCTACACCTTC,CASVGQSYGYTF
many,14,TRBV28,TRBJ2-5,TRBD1,TGTGCCAGCTCCGGGACAGGGACTAAAGAGACCCAGTACTTC,CASSGTGTKETQYF
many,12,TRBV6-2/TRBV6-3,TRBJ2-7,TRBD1,TGTGCCACCAGGGACAGGGCCTACGAGCAGTACTTC,CATRDRAYEQYF
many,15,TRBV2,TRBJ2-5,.,TGTGCCAGCAGTGAAAGGGTTTGGGAGGAAGAGACCCAGTACTTC,CASSERVWEEETQYF
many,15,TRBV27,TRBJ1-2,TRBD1,TGTGCCAGCAGTTTAGCAGGGGGCGGATACTATGGCTACACCTTC,CASSLAGGGYYGYTF
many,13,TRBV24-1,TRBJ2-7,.,TGTGCCACCAGTGAGAGCGCTAGCTACGAGCAGTACTTC,CATSESASYEQYF
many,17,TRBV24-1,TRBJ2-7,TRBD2,TGTGCCACCAGTGATTTGCAACTAGCGGGAGAAAAGAGTAGCCAGTACTTC,CATSDLQLAGEKSSQYF
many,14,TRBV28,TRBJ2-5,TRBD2,TGTGCCAGCAGTCCAACGCAGGGAGGGGAGACCCAGTACTTC,CASSPTQGGETQYF
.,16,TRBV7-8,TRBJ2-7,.,TGTGCCAGCAGCTTAGGAGGGGGAGGGATTACCTACGAGCAGTACTTC,CASSLGGGGITYEQYF
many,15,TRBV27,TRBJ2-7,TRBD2,TGTGCCAGCAGTTTGTACTCTAGCGGGGCCTACGAGCAGTACTTC,CASSLYSSGAYEQYF
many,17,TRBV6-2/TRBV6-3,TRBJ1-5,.,TGTGCCAGCAGTTACCCACTCGACGGACAGTTCAATCAGCCCCAGCATTTT,CASSYPLDGQFNQPQHF
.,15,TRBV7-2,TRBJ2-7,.,TGTGCCAGCAGCTTAGCGGAGCGGATGGCCTACGAACAGTACTTC,CASSLAERMAYEQYF
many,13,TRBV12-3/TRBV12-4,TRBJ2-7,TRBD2,TGTGCCAGCAGTTTATTATCGGGAGGTGAGCAGTACTTC,CASSLLSGGEQYF
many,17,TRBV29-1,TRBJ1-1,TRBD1,TGCAGCGTTAACGGAGCCCAGGGACAGGACATGAACACTGAAGCTTTCTTT,CSVNGAQGQDMNTEAFF
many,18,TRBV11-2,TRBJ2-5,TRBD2,TGTGCCAGCAGCTTAGTACTAGCGGGAGGGCCTTGGGAGGAGACCCAGTACTTC,CASSLVLAGGPWEETQYF
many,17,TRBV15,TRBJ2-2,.,TGTGCCACCAGCAGACTCAACCGGGCCCCCAGTGGCGGGGAGCTGTTTTTT,CATSRLNRAPSGGELFF
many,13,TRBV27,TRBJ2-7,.,TGTGCCAGCAGTCCAGGGAATCGGGTCGAGCAGTACTTC,CASSPGNRVEQYF
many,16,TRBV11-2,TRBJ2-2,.,TGTGCCAGCAGCTTATACCTTGGAGGGGGCTCCGGGGAGCTGTTTTTT,CASSLYLGGGSGELFF
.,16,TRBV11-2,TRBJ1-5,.,TGTGCCAGCAGCTTAGGAGGACCGTTAAGCAATCAGCCCCAGCATTTT,CASSLGGPLSNQPQHF
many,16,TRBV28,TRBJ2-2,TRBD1,TGTGCCAGCAGTCATGGGACAGGAATGAACACCGGGGAGCTGTTTTTT,CASSHGTGMNTGELFF
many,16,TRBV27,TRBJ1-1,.,TGTGCCAGCAGCTACCGCTTTTGGGCAGCCAACACTGAAGCTTTCTTT,CASSYRFWAANTEAFF
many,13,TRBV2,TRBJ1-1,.,TGTGCCAGCAGTGACATAGTGAACACTGAAGCTTTCTTT,CASSDIVNTEAFF
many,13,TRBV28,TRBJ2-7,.,TGTGCCAGCAGCCCCGGGACTGGCTACGAGCAGTACTTC,CASSPGTGYEQYF
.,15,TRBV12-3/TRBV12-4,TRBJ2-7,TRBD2,TGTGCCAGCAGGTTCGCTAGCGGGGAAGCCTACGAGCAGTACTTC,CASRFASGEAYEQYF